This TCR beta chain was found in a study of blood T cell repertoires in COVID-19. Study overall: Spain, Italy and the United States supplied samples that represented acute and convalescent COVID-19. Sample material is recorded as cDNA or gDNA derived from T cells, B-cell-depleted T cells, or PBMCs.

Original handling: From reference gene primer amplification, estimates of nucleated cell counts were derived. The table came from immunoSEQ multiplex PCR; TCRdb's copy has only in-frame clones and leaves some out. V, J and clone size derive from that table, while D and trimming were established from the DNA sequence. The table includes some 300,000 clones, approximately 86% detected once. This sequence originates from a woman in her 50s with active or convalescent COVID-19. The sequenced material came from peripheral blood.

The CDR3: CASTPQRRTGELFF. Written as DNA, the CDR3 is TGTGCCAGTACCCCCCAGAGGCGCACCGGGGAGCTGTTTTTT. J is TRBJ2-2 and V is TRBV19, with D unresolved. Germline V gene lookup returns CDR1 LNHDA and CDR2 SQIVND (reference sequence). The CDR3 runs to 14 residues. The V end was cut by 7 bases, the J end by 4 bases, with 13 bases between.